This T cell receptor (beta chain) came from a study of T cell repertoires in cytomegalovirus infection. Regarding the study as a whole: It was HLA-C-restricted CMV-specific TCR beta clonotypes that dominated the response ex vivo.

Germline CDR1 is SEHNR and CDR2 is FQNEAQ (reference sequence). J lost 1 base, V lost 11 bases, and 9 bases had no gene match. This CDR3 has 14 amino acids. Each CDR3 protein is one row after TCRdb ran MiXCR on the reads. Here the sample spans around 71,000 distinct CDR3 sequences, 20% to 25% being singletons. This clonotype was seen a few times. The antigen is undetermined. The TCR originated in a human donor in good health (CMV status not recorded). Some clones in this sample may be carry-over from other donors' samples. The chain employs TRBV7-9 and TRBJ2-5; TRBD2 aligns across 8 bases. The sequenced sample was CD8+ T cells from cultured PBMCs, obtained from culture after CMV antigen stimulation. This CDR3 reads CAGSSTSGQETQYF. CDR3 DNA: TGTGCCGGCTCATCAACTAGCGGCCAAGAGACCCAGTACTTC.